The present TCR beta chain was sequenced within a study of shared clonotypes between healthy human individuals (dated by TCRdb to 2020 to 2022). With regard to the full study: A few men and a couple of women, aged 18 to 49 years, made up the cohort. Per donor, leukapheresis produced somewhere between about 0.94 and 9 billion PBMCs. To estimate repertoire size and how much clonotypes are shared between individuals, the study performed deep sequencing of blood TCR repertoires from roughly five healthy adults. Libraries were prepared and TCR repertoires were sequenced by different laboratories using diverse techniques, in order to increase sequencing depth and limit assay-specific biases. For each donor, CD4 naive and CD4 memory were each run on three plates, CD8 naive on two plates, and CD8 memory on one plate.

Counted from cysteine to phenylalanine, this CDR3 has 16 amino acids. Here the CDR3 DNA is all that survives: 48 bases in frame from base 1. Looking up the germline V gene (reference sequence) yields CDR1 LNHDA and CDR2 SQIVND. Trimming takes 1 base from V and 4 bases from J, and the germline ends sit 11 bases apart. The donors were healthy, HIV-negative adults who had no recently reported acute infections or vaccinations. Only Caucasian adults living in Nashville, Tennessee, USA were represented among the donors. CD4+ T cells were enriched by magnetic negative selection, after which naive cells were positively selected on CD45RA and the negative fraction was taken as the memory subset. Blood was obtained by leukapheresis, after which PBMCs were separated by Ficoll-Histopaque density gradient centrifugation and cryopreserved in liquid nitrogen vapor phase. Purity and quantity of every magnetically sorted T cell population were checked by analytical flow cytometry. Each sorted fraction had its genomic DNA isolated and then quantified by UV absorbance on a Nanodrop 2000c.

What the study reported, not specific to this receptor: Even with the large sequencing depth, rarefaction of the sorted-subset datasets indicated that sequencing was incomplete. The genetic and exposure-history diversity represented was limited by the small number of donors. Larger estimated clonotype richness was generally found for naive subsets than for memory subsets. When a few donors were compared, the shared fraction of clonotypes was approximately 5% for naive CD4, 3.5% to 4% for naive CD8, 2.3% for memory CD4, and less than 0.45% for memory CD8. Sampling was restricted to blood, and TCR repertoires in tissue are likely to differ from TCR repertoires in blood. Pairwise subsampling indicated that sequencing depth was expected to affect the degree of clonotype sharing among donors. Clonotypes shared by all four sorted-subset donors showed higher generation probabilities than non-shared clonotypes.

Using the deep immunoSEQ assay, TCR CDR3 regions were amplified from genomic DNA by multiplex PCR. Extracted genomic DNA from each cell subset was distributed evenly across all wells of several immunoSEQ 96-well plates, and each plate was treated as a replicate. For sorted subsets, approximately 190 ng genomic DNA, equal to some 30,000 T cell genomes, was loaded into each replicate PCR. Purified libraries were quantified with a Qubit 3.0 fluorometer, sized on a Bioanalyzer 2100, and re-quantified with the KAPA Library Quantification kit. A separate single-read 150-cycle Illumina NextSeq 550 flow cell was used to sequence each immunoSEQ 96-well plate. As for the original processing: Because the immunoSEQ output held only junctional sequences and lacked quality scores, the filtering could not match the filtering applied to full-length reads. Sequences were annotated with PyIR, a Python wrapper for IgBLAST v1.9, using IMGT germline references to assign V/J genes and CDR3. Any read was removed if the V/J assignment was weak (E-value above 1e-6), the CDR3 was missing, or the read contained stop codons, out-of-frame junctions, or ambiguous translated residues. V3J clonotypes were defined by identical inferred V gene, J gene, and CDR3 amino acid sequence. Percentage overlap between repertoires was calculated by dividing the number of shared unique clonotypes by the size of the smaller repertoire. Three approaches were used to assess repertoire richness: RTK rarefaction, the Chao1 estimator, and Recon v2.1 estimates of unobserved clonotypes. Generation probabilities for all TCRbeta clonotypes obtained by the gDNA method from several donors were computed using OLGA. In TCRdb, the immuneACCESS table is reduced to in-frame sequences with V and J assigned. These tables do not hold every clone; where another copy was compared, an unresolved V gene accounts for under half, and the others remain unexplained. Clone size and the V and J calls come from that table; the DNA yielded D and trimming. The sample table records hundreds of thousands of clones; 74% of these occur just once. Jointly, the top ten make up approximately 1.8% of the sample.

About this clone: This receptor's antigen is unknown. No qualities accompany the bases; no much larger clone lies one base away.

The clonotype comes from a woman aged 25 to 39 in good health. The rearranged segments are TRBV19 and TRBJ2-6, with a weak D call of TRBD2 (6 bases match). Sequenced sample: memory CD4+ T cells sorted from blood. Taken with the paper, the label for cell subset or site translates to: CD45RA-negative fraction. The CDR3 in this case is CASSIGGAQGANVLTF. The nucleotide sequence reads TGTGCCAGTAGTATAGGCGGGGCGCAAGGGGCCAACGTCCTGACTTTC.